This T cell receptor beta chain was observed in a study of blood T cell repertoires in COVID-19. Method: immunoSEQ multiplex PCR; TCRdb's copy keeps in-frame clones and lacks some. The sample carries about 200,000 clones, around 82% recorded once. Sequenced input: peripheral blood. This sequence originates from a woman aged 40-49 years with active or convalescent COVID-19.

For the CDR3, the DNA is TGTGCCAGCAGTGAGGCCGGGACAGGGGCGTCACCCCTCCACTTT. The encoded protein is CASSEAGTGASPLHF. This chain links TRBV6-4 with TRBJ1-6, with TRBD1 matching 10 bases. This CDR3 region has 15 residues. CDR1 is MRHNA, CDR2 SNTAGT, per germline. Germline trimming cut 3 bases from V and 10 bases from J; bases unmatched to any gene: 6.